The clone carrying this TCR beta chain was observed a single time. The antigen is unknown. This record belongs to a study of cytomegalovirus exposure and HLA in healthy donors. Points from the study as a whole: The study listed under 200 cytomegalovirus-associated TCR beta chains.

There are 16 residues in the CDR3. With 1 base removed from V and 7 bases from J, the gap between germline ends came to 17 bases. Germline CDR1 and CDR2: SGHVS and FQNEAQ. Use of 60 Vbeta and 13 Jbeta primers characterized the PCR. Sequencing was performed with immunoSEQ multiplex PCR; in TCRdb, only in-frame clones are kept and a portion is missing. The sample carries 300,000 or so clones, about 83% recorded once. Material for sequencing was PBMCs. This rearrangement joins TRBV7-8 to TRBJ2-1, with D maybe TRBD1 (5 bases). The clonotype originates from a woman in her thirties or forties in good health and CMV-seropositive. Written as DNA, the CDR3 is TGTGCCAGCAGCTTAGATTGGGTCAGGGTGGAAAATGAGCAGTTCTTC. The encoded protein is CASSLDWVRVENEQFF.